This entry features one T cell receptor (beta chain) sequence. The entry originates in a study of blood T cell repertoires in COVID-19. About the study: Sample material is recorded as cDNA or gDNA derived from T cells, B-cell-depleted T cells, or PBMCs.

In the study's own analysis: Amplification of reference gene primers provided the estimated nucleated cell counts. Using immunoSEQ multiplex PCR, the repertoire was profiled, and TCRdb retains in-frame clones only, with some absent. That table is the source of V, J and clone size, and D and trimming were worked out from the DNA. The sample comprises over 200,000 clones, just under 85% of which are singletons, and approximately 8% rests with the top ten. Trimming left V 3 bases short and J 4 bases short, with 17 bases between. Germline V gene lookup returns CDR1 SGHNT and CDR2 YYREEE (reference sequence). There are 16 residues in the CDR3.

The clonotype originates from a woman in her forties or fifties with active or convalescent COVID-19. The sample was peripheral blood. The gene calls are TRBV5-4 and TRBJ1-5; possible D gene TRBD1, 5 bases. The CDR3 region is CASSWDGGLGNQPQHF. CDR3 nucleotides: TGTGCCAGCAGCTGGGACGGGGGACTTGGGAATCAGCCCCAGCATTTT.